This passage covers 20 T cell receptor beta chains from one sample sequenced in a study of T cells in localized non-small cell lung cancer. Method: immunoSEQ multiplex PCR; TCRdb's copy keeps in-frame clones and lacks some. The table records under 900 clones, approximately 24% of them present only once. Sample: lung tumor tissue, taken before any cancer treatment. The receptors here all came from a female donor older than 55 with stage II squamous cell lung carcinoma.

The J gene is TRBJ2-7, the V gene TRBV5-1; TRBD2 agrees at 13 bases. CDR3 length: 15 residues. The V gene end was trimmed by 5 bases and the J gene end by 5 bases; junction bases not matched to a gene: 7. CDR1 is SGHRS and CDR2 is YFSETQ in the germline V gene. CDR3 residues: CASRWTSGSRNEQYF. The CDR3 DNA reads TGCGCCAGCAGATGGACTAGCGGGAGTAGGAACGAGCAGTACTTC.

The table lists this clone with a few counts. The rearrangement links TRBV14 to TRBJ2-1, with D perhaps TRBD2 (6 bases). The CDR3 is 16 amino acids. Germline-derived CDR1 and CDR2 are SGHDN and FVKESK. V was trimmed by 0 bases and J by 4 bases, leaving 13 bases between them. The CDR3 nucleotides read TGTGCCAGCAGCCAAGATGCAAGGGGACTGTACAATGAGCAGTTCTTC. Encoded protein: CASSQDARGLYNEQFF.

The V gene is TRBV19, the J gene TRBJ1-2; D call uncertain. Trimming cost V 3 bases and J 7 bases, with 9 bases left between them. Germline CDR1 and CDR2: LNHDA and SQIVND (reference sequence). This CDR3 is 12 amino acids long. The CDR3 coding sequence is TGTGCCAGTAGTATCAATCTCCTTGGCTACACCTTC. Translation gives CASSINLLGYTF.

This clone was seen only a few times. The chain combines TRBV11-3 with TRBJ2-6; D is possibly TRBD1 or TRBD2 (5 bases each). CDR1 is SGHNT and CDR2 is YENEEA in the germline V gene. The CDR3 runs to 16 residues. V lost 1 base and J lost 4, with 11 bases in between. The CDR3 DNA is TGTGCCAGCAGCTTAGGCACGGGGACGGGGGCCAACGTCCTGACTTTC. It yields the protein CASSLGTGTGANVLTF.

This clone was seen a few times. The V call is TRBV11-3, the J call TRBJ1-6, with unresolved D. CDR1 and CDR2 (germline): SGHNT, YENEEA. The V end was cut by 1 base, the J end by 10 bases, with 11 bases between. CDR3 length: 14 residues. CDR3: CASSLGSRGSPLHF. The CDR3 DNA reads TGTGCCAGCAGCTTAGGATCCCGAGGGTCACCCCTCCACTTT.

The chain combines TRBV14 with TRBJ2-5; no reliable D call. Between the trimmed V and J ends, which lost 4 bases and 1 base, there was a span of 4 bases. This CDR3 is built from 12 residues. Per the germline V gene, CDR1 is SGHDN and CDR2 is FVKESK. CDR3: CASSRSQETQYF. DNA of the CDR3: TGTGCCAGCAGCCGATCCCAAGAGACCCAGTACTTC.

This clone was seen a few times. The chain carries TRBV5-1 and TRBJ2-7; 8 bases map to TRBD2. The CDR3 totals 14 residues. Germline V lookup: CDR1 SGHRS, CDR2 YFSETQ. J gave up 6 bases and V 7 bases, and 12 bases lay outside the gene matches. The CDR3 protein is CASSENGRGFEQYF. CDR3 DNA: TGCGCCAGCTCGGAGAACGGGAGGGGATTCGAGCAGTACTTC.

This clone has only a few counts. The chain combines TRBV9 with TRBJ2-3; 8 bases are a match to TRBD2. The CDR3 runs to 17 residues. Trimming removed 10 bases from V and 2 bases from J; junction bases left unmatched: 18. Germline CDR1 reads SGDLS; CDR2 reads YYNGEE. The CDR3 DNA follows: TGTGCCTGTCGTCGGGGACTAGGAGCCGATAACACAGATACGCAGTATTTT. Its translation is CACRRGLGADNTDTQYF.

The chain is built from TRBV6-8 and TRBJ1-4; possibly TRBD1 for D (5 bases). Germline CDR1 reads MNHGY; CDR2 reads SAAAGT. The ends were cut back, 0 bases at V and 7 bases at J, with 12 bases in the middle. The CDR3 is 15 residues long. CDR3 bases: TGTGCCAGCAGTTACTCGACGGGACTTGGTGAAAAACTGTTTTTT. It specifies CASSYSTGLGEKLFF.

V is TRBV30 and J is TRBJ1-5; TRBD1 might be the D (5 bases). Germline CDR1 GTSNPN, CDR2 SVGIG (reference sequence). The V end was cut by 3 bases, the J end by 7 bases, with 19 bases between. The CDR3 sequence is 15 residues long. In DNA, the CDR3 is TGTGCCTGGAGCGTGGGGGACGGTGTGGAGCAGCCCCAGCATTTT. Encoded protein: CAWSVGDGVEQPQHF.

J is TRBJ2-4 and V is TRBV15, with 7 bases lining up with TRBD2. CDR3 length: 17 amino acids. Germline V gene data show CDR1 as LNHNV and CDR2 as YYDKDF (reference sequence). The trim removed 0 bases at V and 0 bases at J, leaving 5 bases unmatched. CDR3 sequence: CATSRERLAPAKNIQYF. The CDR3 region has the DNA TGTGCCACCAGCAGAGAGAGACTAGCCCCAGCCAAAAACATTCAGTACTTC. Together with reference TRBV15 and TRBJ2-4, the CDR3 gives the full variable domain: DAMVIQNPRYQVTQFGKPVTLSCSQTLNHNVMYWYQQKSSQAPKLLFHYYDKDFNNEADTPDNFQSRRPNTSFCFLDIRSPGLGDTAMYLCATSRERLAPAKNIQYFGAGTRLSVL.

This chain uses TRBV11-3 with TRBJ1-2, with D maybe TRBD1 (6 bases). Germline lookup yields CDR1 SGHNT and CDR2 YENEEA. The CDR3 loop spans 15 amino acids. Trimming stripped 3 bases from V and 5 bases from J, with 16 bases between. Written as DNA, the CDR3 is TGTGCCAGCAGCTTTGGTGACAGGTTCGAGTATGGCTACACCTTC. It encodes CASSFGDRFEYGYTF.

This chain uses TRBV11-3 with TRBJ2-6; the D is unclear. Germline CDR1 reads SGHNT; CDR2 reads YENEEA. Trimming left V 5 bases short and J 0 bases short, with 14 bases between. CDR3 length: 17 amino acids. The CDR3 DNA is TGTGCCAGCAGCCTTTTCCCACCAGGCTCTGGGGCCAACGTCCTGACTTTC. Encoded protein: CASSLFPPGSGANVLTF.

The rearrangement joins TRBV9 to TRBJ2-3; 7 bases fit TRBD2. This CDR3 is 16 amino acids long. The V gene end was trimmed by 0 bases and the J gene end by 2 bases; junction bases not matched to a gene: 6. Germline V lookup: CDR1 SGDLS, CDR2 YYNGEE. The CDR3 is CASSVEASGLTDTQYF. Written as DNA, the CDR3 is TGTGCCAGCAGCGTAGAGGCTAGCGGACTCACAGATACGCAGTATTTT.

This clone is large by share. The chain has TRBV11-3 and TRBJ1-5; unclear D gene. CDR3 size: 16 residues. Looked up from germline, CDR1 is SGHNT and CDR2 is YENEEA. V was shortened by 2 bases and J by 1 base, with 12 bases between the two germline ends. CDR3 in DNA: TGTGCCAGCAGCTTATCTTATGGACGGAGCAATCAGCCCCAGCATTTT. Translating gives CASSLSYGRSNQPQHF. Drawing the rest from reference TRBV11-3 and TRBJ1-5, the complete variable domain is EAGVVQSPRYKIIEKKQPVAFWCNPISGHNTLYWYLQNLGQGPELLIRYENEEAVDDSQLPKDRFSAERLKGVDSTLKIQPAELGDSAVYLCASSLSYGRSNQPQHFGDGTRLSIL.

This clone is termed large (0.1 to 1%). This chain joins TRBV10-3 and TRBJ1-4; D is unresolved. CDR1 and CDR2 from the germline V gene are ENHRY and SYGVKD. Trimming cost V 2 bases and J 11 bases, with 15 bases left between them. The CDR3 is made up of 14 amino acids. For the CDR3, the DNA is TGTGCCATCAGTGAGCTGGACCGGGATGGGAAACTGTTTTTT. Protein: CAISELDRDGKLFF.

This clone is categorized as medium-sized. CDR3 in DNA: TGTGCCAGCAGCGTAGCTACCAGTGGAGAGACCCAGTACTTC. Translation: CASSVATSGETQYF. The chain has TRBV9 and TRBJ2-5, with no clear D. The V gene's germline CDR1 is SGDLS and CDR2 YYNGEE. V lost 0 bases to trimming and J lost 4 bases, with 10 bases between them. The CDR3 sequence is 14 residues long. Full variable domain (missing parts from reference TRBV9 and TRBJ2-5): DSGVTQTPKHLITATGQRVTLRCSPRSGDLSVYWYQQSLDQGLQFLIQYYNGEERAKGNILERFSAQQFPDLHSELNLSSLELGDSALYFCASSVATSGETQYFGPGTRLLVL.

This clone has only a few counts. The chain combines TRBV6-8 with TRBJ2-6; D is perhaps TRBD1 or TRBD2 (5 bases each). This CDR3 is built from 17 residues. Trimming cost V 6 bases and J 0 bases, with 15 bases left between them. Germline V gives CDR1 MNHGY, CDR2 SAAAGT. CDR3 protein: CASRRDGIRSGANVLTF. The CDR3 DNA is TGTGCCAGCAGAAGGGACGGCATACGCTCTGGGGCCAACGTCCTGACTTTC.

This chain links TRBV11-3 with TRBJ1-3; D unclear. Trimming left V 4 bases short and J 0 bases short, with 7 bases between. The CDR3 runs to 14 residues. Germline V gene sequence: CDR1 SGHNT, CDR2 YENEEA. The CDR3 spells CASSWGSSGNTIYF. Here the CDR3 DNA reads TGTGCCAGCAGCTGGGGAAGCTCTGGAAACACCATATATTTT.

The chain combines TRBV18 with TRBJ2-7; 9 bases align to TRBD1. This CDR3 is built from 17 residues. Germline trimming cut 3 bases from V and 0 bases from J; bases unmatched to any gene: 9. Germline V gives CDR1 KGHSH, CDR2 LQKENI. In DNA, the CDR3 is TGTGCCAGCTCACCCATCCCTTTGGGACAGGGCTCCTACGAGCAGTACTTC. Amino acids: CASSPIPLGQGSYEQYF.